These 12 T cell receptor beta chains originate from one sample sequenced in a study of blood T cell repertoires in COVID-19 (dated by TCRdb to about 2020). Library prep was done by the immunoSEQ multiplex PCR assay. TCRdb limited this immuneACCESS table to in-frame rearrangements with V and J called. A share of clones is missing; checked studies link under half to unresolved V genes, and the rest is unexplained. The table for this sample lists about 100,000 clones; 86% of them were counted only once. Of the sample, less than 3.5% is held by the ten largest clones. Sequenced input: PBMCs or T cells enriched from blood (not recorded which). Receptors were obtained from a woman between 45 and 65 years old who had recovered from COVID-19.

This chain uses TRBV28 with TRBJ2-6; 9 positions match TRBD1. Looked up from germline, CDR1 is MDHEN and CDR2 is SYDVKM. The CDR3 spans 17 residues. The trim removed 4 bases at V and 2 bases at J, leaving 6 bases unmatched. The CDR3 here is CASSSGQGRPGANVLTF. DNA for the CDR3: TGTGCCAGCAGTTCCGGACAGGGGCGGCCTGGGGCCAACGTCCTGACTTTC.

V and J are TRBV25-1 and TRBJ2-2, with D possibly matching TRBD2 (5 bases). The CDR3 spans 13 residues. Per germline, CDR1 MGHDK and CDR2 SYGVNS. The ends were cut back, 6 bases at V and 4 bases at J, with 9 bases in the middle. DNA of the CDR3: TGTGCCAGCAGGGGAGAAGTCACCGGGGAGCTGTTTTTT. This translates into CASRGEVTGELFF.

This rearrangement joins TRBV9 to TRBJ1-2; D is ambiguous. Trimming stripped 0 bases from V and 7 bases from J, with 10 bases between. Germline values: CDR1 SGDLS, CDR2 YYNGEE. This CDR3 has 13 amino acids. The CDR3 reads CASSVVRGGGYTF. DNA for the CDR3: TGTGCCAGCAGCGTAGTAAGAGGCGGTGGCTACACCTTC.

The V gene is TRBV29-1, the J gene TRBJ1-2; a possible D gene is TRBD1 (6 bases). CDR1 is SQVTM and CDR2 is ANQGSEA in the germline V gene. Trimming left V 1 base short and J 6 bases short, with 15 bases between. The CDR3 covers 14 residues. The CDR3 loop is CSVEGYRESNGYTF. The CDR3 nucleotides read TGCAGCGTTGAAGGTTACAGGGAATCTAATGGCTACACCTTC.

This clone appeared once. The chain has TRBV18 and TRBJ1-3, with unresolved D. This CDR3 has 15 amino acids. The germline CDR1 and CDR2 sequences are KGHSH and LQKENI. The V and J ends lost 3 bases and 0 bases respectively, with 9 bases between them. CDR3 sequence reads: CASSPKQLSGNTIYF. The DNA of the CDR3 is TGTGCCAGCTCACCTAAACAGCTCTCTGGAAACACCATATATTTT.

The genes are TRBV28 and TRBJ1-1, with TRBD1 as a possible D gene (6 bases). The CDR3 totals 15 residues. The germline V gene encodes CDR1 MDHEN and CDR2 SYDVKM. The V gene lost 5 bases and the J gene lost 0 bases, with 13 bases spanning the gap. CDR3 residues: CASSHPGTMNTEAFF. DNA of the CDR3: TGTGCCAGCAGTCACCCTGGGACAATGAACACTGAAGCTTTCTTT.

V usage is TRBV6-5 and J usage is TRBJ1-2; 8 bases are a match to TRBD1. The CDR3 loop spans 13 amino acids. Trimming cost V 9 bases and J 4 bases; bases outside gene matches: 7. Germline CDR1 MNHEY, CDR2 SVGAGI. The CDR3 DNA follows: TGTGCCAGTGTCAGGGGGCGTCTCTATGGCTACACCTTC. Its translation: CASVRGRLYGYTF.

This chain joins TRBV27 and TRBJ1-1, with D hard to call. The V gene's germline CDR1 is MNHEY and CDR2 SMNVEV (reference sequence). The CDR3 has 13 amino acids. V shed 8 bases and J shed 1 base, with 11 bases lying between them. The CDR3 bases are TGTGCCAGCTTTACAGTATCGAACACTGAAGCTTTCTTT. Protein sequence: CASFTVSNTEAFF.

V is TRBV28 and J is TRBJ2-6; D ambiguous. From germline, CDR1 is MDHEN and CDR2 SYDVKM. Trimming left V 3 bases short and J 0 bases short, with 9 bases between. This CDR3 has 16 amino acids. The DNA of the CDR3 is TGTGCCAGCAGTTTCCATAGACTCTCTGGGGCCAACGTCCTGACTTTC. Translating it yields CASSFHRLSGANVLTF.

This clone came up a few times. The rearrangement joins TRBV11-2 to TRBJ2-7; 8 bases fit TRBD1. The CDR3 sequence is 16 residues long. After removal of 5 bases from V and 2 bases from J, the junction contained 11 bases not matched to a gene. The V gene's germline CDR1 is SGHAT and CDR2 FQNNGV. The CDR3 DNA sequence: TGTGCCAGCAGCCTGAACAGGGGGGAGACGCCCTACGAGCAGTACTTC. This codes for CASSLNRGETPYEQYF.

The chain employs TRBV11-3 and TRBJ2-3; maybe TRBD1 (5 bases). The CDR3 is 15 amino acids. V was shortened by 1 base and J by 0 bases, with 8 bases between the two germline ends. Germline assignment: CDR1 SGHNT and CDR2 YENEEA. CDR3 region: CASSLGQTSTDTQYF. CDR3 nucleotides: TGTGCCAGCAGCTTAGGACAGACTAGCACAGATACGCAGTATTTT. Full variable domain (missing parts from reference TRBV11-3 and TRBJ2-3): EAGVVQSPRYKIIEKKQPVAFWCNPISGHNTLYWYLQNLGQGPELLIRYENEEAVDDSQLPKDRFSAERLKGVDSTLKIQPAELGDSAVYLCASSLGQTSTDTQYFGPGTRLTVL.

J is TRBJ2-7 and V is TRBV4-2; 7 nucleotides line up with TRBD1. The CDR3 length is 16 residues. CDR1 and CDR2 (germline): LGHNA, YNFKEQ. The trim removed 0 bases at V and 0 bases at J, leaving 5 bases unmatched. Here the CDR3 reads CASSQDLGDSSYEQYF. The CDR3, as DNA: TGTGCCAGCAGCCAAGATCTGGGGGACAGCTCCTACGAGCAGTACTTC.